These 29 T cell receptor beta chains were all obtained from the same sample, sequenced in a study of cytomegalovirus exposure and HLA in healthy donors. In the PCR, 60 Vbeta and 13 Jbeta primers were used. TCRdb keeps only in-frame clones here, not all; method: immunoSEQ multiplex PCR. The sample includes around 72,000 clones, 60% to 75% seen only once; the top ten take roughly 20%. Sequenced input: PBMCs. These receptor sequences come from a man aged 40-50 years in good health and CMV-seropositive.

The CDR3, as DNA: TGTGCCAGCAGCTGGCAGGGCCTCAATCAGCCCCAGCATTTT. This encodes CASSWQGLNQPQHF. The rearrangement joins TRBV7-2 to TRBJ1-5; possible D gene TRBD1, 5 bases. Trimming pared 4 bases from V and 3 bases from J, leaving 10 bases between. The CDR3 totals 14 residues. CDR1 SGHTA and CDR2 FQGNSA come from the germline V gene. The variable domain in full, with the rest retrieved from reference TRBV7-2 and TRBJ1-5, is GAGVSQSPSNKVTEKGKDVELRCDPISGHTALYWYRQSLGQGLEFLIYFQGNSAPDKSGLPSDRFSAERTGGSVSTLTIQRTQQEDSAVYLCASSWQGLNQPQHFGDGTRLSIL.

The J gene is TRBJ1-5, the V gene TRBV2; D might be TRBD1 (5 bases). The CDR3 runs to 12 residues. Germline CDR1 and CDR2: SNHLY and FYNNEI. V was cut by 3 bases and J by 13 bases, with 13 bases left in between. CDR3 DNA sequence: TGTGCCAGCAGTGAGATGCAGGGAGGTCAGCATTTT. Its translation is CASSEMQGGQHF. The full variable domain, rest sourced from reference TRBV2 and TRBJ1-5, is EPEVTQTPSHQVTQMGQEVILRCVPISNHLYFYWYRQILGQKVEFLVSFYNNEISEKSEIFDDQFSVERPDGSNFTLKIRSTKLEDSAMYFCASSEMQGGQHFGDGTRLSIL.

The V and J genes are TRBV28 and TRBJ1-5; 7 bases map to TRBD1. With V trimmed by 5 bases and J by 4 bases, 11 bases remained unmatched. The length of the CDR3 is 16 residues. Germline V gene sequence: CDR1 MDHEN, CDR2 SYDVKM. The chain's CDR3 is CASSLIGDSFNQPQHF. CDR3 nucleotides: TGTGCCAGCAGTCTTATAGGGGACAGCTTTAATCAGCCCCAGCATTTT.

This clone was picked up one time. This chain joins TRBV18 and TRBJ1-1; no clear D gene. Looked up from germline, CDR1 is KGHSH and CDR2 is LQKENI. Trimming left V 2 bases short and J 11 bases short, with 12 bases between. CDR3 size: 12 residues. Here the CDR3 DNA reads TGTGCCAGCTCACCAGCGGGGTTTGACGCTTTCTTT. This codes for CASSPAGFDAFF. The full variable domain, in which reference TRBV18 and TRBJ1-1 provide the parts outside the CDR3, is NAGVMQNPRHLVRRRGQEARLRCSPMKGHSHVYWYRQLPEEGLKFMVYLQKENIIDESGMPKERFSAEFPKEGPSILRIQQVVRGDSAAYFCASSPAGFDAFFGQGTRLTVV.

The rearrangement links TRBV4-1 to TRBJ2-5, with a weak D call TRBD2 (5 bases). The germline V gene has CDR1 MGHRA and CDR2 YSYEKL. CDR3 length: 13 residues. The V end was cut by 4 bases, the J end by 2 bases, with 8 bases between. CDR3 amino acids: CASSPGVQETQYF. The DNA for the CDR3 is TGCGCCAGCAGCCCCGGGGTACAAGAGACCCAGTACTTC.

J is TRBJ2-1 and V is TRBV2, with D hard to call. V lost 2 bases, J lost 8 bases, and 4 bases lay in between. There are 11 residues in the CDR3. Germline CDR1 reads SNHLY; CDR2 reads FYNNEI. Here the CDR3 DNA reads TGTGCCAGCAGTGAATTCTATGAGCAGTTCTTC. It translates to CASSEFYEQFF.

The chain uses TRBV11-2 and TRBJ1-5; 8 positions agree with TRBD1. The CDR3 is 13 amino acids. V dropped 4 bases and J dropped 6; count of bases not matched to a gene: 2. Germline CDR1 reads SGHAT; CDR2 reads FQNNGV. CDR3 in amino acids: CASSSDRAQPQHF. In DNA, the CDR3 is TGTGCCAGCAGCTCGGACAGGGCTCAGCCCCAGCATTTT.

A few counts support this clone. This chain connects TRBV7-9 to TRBJ2-5; 7 nucleotides align to TRBD1. The CDR3 length is 14 residues. Germline loops: CDR1 SEHNR, CDR2 FQNEAQ (reference sequence). With V trimmed by 3 bases and J by 1 base, 2 bases remained unmatched. The CDR3 loop is CASSFWDSQETQYF. In DNA form, the CDR3 reads TGTGCCAGCAGCTTTTGGGACAGCCAAGAGACCCAGTACTTC.

This clone was observed a few times. This CDR3 is CASSLGTSGGVLQFF. As DNA, the CDR3 is TGTGCCAGTAGTTTGGGGACTAGCGGGGGAGTTTTGCAGTTCTTC. The rearrangement joins TRBV19 to TRBJ2-1; 14 nucleotides agree with TRBD2. V trimming: 5 bases; J trimming: 12 bases; junction bases outside the gene matches: 9. The germline V gene has CDR1 LNHDA and CDR2 SQIVND (reference sequence). The CDR3 runs to 15 residues.

The chain is built from TRBV29-1 and TRBJ2-5; D not certain. The CDR3 contains 10 residues. V was shortened by 2 bases and J by 5 bases, with 3 bases between the two germline ends. Germline lookup yields CDR1 SQVTM and CDR2 ANQGSEA. The CDR3 DNA reads as TGCAGCGTTGAACGGGAGACCCAGTACTTC. Translation gives CSVERETQYF.

The chain joins TRBV7-6 to TRBJ2-1, with D uncertain. CDR3 size: 22 residues. The ends were cut back, 1 base at V and 0 bases at J, with 28 bases in the middle. The germline V gene has CDR1 SGHVS and CDR2 FNYEAQ. The CDR3 region is CASSLDRHISLGLTSSYNEQFF. As DNA, the CDR3 is TGTGCCAGCAGCTTAGATCGGCATATATCTCTGGGCCTGACGAGCTCCTACAATGAGCAGTTCTTC.

Turning to this clone: Within the sample, other DNA sequences also encode this same CDR3. The chain uses TRBV6-1 and TRBJ2-3; D is unclear. The CDR3 covers 11 residues. Trimming removed 3 bases from V and 6 bases from J, with 4 bases in between. Germline assignment: CDR1 MNHNS and CDR2 SASEGT. This CDR3 reads CASSERDTQYF. CDR3 sequence (DNA): TGTGCCAGCAGTGAGAGGGATACGCAGTATTTT.

The CDR3 loop is CASSLHTGLAGDNEQFF. The CDR3 DNA is TGTGCCAGCAGCCTCCACACGGGACTAGCGGGGGACAATGAGCAGTTCTTC. This sequence joins TRBV7-8 and TRBJ2-1; TRBD2 agrees at 14 bases. V shed 5 bases, J shed 5 bases, and the junction held 8 bases outside the gene matches. Germline V CDR1 and CDR2: SGHVS, FQNEAQ. This CDR3 contains 17 residues.

This clone was seen a few times. The V call is TRBV30, the J call TRBJ1-2, with 9 bases fitting TRBD1. Germline lookup yields CDR1 GTSNPN and CDR2 SVGIG (reference sequence). The CDR3 is 16 residues long. The V segment lost 2 bases and the J segment 7 bases; nucleotides outside the gene matches: 14. CDR3 bases: TGTGCCTGGAGTCAAAACCACCAGGGACAGGGCTCTGGCTACACCTTC. Translated: CAWSQNHQGQGSGYTF.

CDR3 protein: CASSLRDKNYGYTF. The CDR3 DNA is TGTGCCAGCAGCTTACGCGACAAAAACTATGGCTACACCTTC. The gene calls are TRBV7-2 and TRBJ1-2; no clear D. CDR1 is SGHTA, CDR2 FQGNSA, per germline. CDR3 length: 14 residues. V lost 2 bases and J lost 2, with 9 bases in between.

The chain uses TRBV28 and TRBJ1-1; 9 bases are shared with TRBD1. Germline V gene lookup returns CDR1 MDHEN and CDR2 SYDVKM. The CDR3 covers 16 residues. The ends lost 5 bases at V and 7 bases at J; junction bases unmatched: 14. This CDR3 is CASSRPQWTGALEAFF. CDR3 coding DNA: TGTGCCAGCAGTCGACCCCAATGGACAGGGGCGCTTGAAGCTTTCTTT.

CDR3 nucleotides: TGTGCCTGGGGACTAGCGGGGACCACAGATACGCAGTATTTT. Encoded protein: CAWGLAGTTDTQYF. The chain is built from TRBV30 and TRBJ2-3, with TRBD2 identical over 12 bases. The ends lost 5 bases at V and 2 bases at J; junction bases unmatched: 2. Germline CDR1 GTSNPN, CDR2 SVGIG (reference sequence). This CDR3 comprises 14 residues.

The chain joins TRBV5-6 to TRBJ2-1, with 8 bases fitting TRBD1. The germline gives CDR1 SGHDT, CDR2 YYEEEE. Trimming took 2 bases from V and 8 from J; bases not matched to a gene: 9. The CDR3 is 15 residues long. The CDR3 here is CASSFRPGGKDEQFF. The CDR3 DNA reads TGTGCCAGCAGCTTTAGGCCAGGGGGCAAGGATGAGCAGTTCTTC.

This clone came up a few times. The rearrangement joins TRBV11-2 to TRBJ1-1; possibly TRBD1 for D (6 bases). Trimming shortened V by 6 bases and J by 3 bases, and 11 bases separated the two germline ends. Per germline, CDR1 SGHAT and CDR2 FQNNGV. The CDR3 covers 13 residues. The CDR3: CASRQQGHTEAFF. CDR3 nucleotides: TGTGCCAGCAGGCAACAGGGTCACACTGAAGCTTTCTTT.

This chain connects TRBV6-6 to TRBJ2-5, with 7 bases lining up with TRBD1. The CDR3 is 13 amino acids. V was pared by 7 bases and J by 5 bases, with 7 bases of the junction left unmatched. Per the germline V gene, CDR1 is MNHNY and CDR2 is SVGAGI (reference sequence). The CDR3 here is CASIKGQPETQYF. The CDR3 nucleotides read TGTGCCAGCATCAAGGGACAGCCTGAGACCCAGTACTTC.

V and J are TRBV29-1 and TRBJ1-1; a possible D gene is TRBD1 (6 bases). This CDR3 has 13 amino acids. Trimming took 7 bases from V and 3 from J, leaving 15 bases between them. CDR1 is SQVTM and CDR2 is ANQGSEA in the germline V gene. In nucleotides, the CDR3 is TGCAGCGCCAACACAGGGTCCGACACTGAAGCTTTCTTT. Amino acids: CSANTGSDTEAFF. The whole variable domain, remainder taken from reference TRBV29-1 and TRBJ1-1, is SAVISQKPSRDICQRGTSLTIQCQVDSQVTMMFWYRQQPGQSLTLIATANQGSEATYESGFVIDKFPISRPNLTFSTLTVSNMSPEDSSIYLCSANTGSDTEAFFGQGTRLTVV.

This clone was observed a few times. The chain couples TRBV7-2 to TRBJ2-2; TRBD1 matches at 8 bases. V lost 5 bases and J lost 7; bases outside the gene matches: 3. From germline, CDR1 is SGHTA and CDR2 FQGNSA. The CDR3 contains 13 residues. CDR3 sequence: CASSRQGNGELFF. The CDR3 DNA sequence: TGTGCCAGCAGCCGACAGGGGAACGGGGAGCTGTTTTTT. Filled out from reference TRBV7-2 and TRBJ2-2, the complete variable domain reads GAGVSQSPSNKVTEKGKDVELRCDPISGHTALYWYRQSLGQGLEFLIYFQGNSAPDKSGLPSDRFSAERTGGSVSTLTIQRTQQEDSAVYLCASSRQGNGELFFGEGSRLTVL.

The chain is built from TRBV25-1 and TRBJ2-3, with unresolved D. Germline assignment: CDR1 MGHDK and CDR2 SYGVNS. V shed 4 bases and J shed 1 base, with 6 bases lying between them. The CDR3 is 13 residues long. CDR3 DNA sequence: TGTGCCAGCAGTGTAGTCGGCACAGATACGCAGTATTTT. Its protein is CASSVVGTDTQYF.

This clone was detected only a few times. The chain recombines TRBV6-5 with TRBJ2-3; D is unresolved. The CDR3 totals 13 residues. Germline-derived CDR1 and CDR2 are MNHEY and SVGAGI. V lost 0 bases to trimming and J lost 3 bases, with 4 bases between them. CDR3 bases: TGTGCCAGCAGTTACTCGTCAACAGATACGCAGTATTTT. Translating gives CASSYSSTDTQYF.

This clone was counted only a few times. The chain combines TRBV10-2 with TRBJ2-7; 7 bases fit TRBD2. The CDR3 extends over 13 amino acids. Germline CDR1 is WSHSY and CDR2 is SAAADI. J was trimmed by 5 bases and V by 3 bases; bases with no gene match: 4. CDR3 residues: CASSDGGNDEQYF. The CDR3 coding sequence is TGCGCCAGCAGTGACGGGGGGAACGACGAGCAGTACTTC.

This sequence joins TRBV4-2 and TRBJ2-3; 9 bases match TRBD2. This CDR3 has 16 amino acids. J lost 4 bases, V lost 4 bases, and 9 bases had no gene match. Germline V CDR1 and CDR2: LGHNA, YNFKEQ. Here the CDR3 reads CASSPIAGGDADTQYF. In nucleotides, the CDR3 is TGTGCCAGCAGCCCAATCGCGGGGGGGGACGCAGATACGCAGTATTTT.

The V gene is TRBV19, the J gene TRBJ2-2; D might be TRBD1 (6 bases). The CDR3 runs to 15 residues. V shed 3 bases and J shed 1 base, with 9 bases lying between them. From germline, CDR1 is LNHDA and CDR2 SQIVND (reference sequence). The CDR3 protein is CASSIAGVNTGELFF. The CDR3 nucleotides are TGTGCCAGTAGTATCGCAGGGGTGAACACCGGGGAGCTGTTTTTT.

The chain uses TRBV9 and TRBJ2-7; 9 bases fit TRBD1. Germline-derived CDR1 and CDR2 are SGDLS and YYNGEE. The CDR3 is made up of 16 amino acids. V shed 0 bases and J 2 bases; nucleotides not matched to a gene: 6. The CDR3 is CASSVDIGQGTYEQYF. DNA of the CDR3: TGTGCCAGCAGCGTAGATATTGGACAGGGGACCTACGAGCAGTACTTC.

This clone was found once. The genes are TRBV7-3 and TRBJ1-3; no reliable D call. CDR3 length: 15 amino acids. V lost 2 bases and J lost 4, with 12 bases in between. From germline, CDR1 is SGHTA and CDR2 FQGTGA. CDR3 in DNA: TGTGCCAGCAGCTTATTTTCAGGTCCAGGAAACACCATATATTTT. Protein product: CASSLFSGPGNTIYF.